Below, 11 T cell receptor beta chains from the same sample are listed, as sequenced in a study of a mutant IDH1 vaccine in newly diagnosed glioma. Generated by immunoSEQ multiplex PCR, the TCRdb table keeps only in-frame clones and is missing some. The sample yields tens of thousands of clones, 80% to 90% seen once. Regarding time point: baseline, week 1 (first vaccination visit). Treatment defined: pre-vaccination baseline after standard-of-care therapy. The input for sequencing was PBMCs, taken from a glioma patient treated with radiotherapy, temozolomide or both. These receptors came from a woman in her fifties or sixties with glioma.

J is TRBJ2-1 and V is TRBV10-3; D may be TRBD1 or TRBD2 (5 bases each). Germline V gene sequence: CDR1 ENHRY, CDR2 SYGVKD. V was clipped by 3 bases and J by 7 bases, with 7 bases between them. The CDR3 is 12 amino acids. DNA for the CDR3: TGTGCCATCAGTGATGGGGGTAATGAGCAGTTCTTC. It specifies CAISDGGNEQFF.

The V and J genes are TRBV2 and TRBJ1-1, with no clear D. Germline V gives CDR1 SNHLY, CDR2 FYNNEI. This CDR3 contains 14 residues. Trimming took 1 base from V and 4 from J, leaving 10 bases between them. DNA of the CDR3: TGTGCCAGCAGTGAAGAAGGGTTTGCCACTGAAGCTTTCTTT. This encodes CASSEEGFATEAFF.

The V and J genes are TRBV6-1 and TRBJ2-7; possible D gene TRBD2, 6 bases. This CDR3 comprises 13 residues. V was trimmed by 10 bases and J by 0 bases, leaving 13 bases between them. CDR1 and CDR2 from the germline V gene are MNHNS and SASEGT. In nucleotides, the CDR3 is TGTGCCACCCTGCGGGGTAGCTCCTACGAGCAGTACTTC. Protein product: CATLRGSSYEQYF.

J is TRBJ2-7 and V is TRBV6-5; 7 positions agree with TRBD2. Germline V gene data show CDR1 as MNHEY and CDR2 as SVGAGI. V was pared by 4 bases and J by 7 bases, with 10 bases of the junction left unmatched. CDR3 length: 14 amino acids. The DNA of the CDR3 is TGTGCCAGCAGTTCCGGGGGGTCGCCATCTGAGCAGTACTTC. Protein: CASSSGGSPSEQYF.

This clone was detected only once. The chain combines TRBV5-4 with TRBJ1-2; D call uncertain. V lost 1 base and J lost 2, with 12 bases in between. The CDR3 length is 15 residues. In germline, CDR1 is SGHNT, CDR2 YYREEE (reference sequence). CDR3 DNA sequence: TGTGCCAGCAGCTTGCTACTCTCGATCAACTATGGCTACACCTTC. Its protein product is CASSLLLSINYGYTF. Full variable domain (rest looked up from reference TRBV5-4 and TRBJ1-2): ETGVTQSPTHLIKTRGQQVTLRCSSQSGHNTVSWYQQALGQGPQFIFQYYREEENGRGNFPPRFSGLQFPNYSSELNVNALELDDSALYLCASSLLLSINYGYTFGSGTRLTVV.

CDR3: CASSLGGPGTEAFF. The CDR3 bases are TGTGCCAGCAGCTTGGGAGGGCCCGGCACTGAAGCTTTCTTT. The rearrangement uses TRBV5-6 and TRBJ1-1; D gene ambiguous. V was pared by 0 bases and J by 4 bases, with 10 bases between. The CDR3 is made up of 14 amino acids. The germline V gene has CDR1 SGHDT and CDR2 YYEEEE.

The chain has TRBV30 and TRBJ1-4; D gene uncertain. There are 13 residues in the CDR3. V lost 4 bases, J lost 5 bases, and 11 bases lay in between. Germline CDR1 and CDR2: GTSNPN and SVGIG (reference sequence). Here the CDR3 reads CAWTPGKNEKLFF. CDR3 bases: TGTGCCTGGACCCCCGGGAAGAATGAAAAACTGTTTTTT.

This CDR3 reads CASSQERGTGYGYTF. DNA of the CDR3: TGCGCCAGCAGCCAAGAGAGGGGAACGGGCTATGGCTACACCTTC. The chain is built from TRBV4-3 and TRBJ1-2; D possibly corresponds to TRBD1 (5 bases). The CDR3 contains 15 residues. The V gene's germline CDR1 is LGHNA and CDR2 YSLEER. Trimming shortened V by 0 bases and J by 4 bases, and 12 bases separated the two germline ends.

The chain couples TRBV10-3 to TRBJ1-1, with unresolved D. V was trimmed by 7 bases and J by 1 base, leaving 10 bases between them. Germline V gives CDR1 ENHRY, CDR2 SYGVKD. This CDR3 comprises 13 residues. The CDR3 loop reads CAIKASGNTEAFF. The DNA of the CDR3 is TGTGCCATCAAAGCCTCAGGGAACACTGAAGCTTTCTTT.

The chain is built from TRBV5-1 and TRBJ1-1; unclear D gene. Trimming took 4 bases from V and 6 from J, leaving 16 bases between them. Germline CDR1 and CDR2: SGHRS and YFSETQ. CDR3 size: 14 residues. CDR3 sequence: CASSISPDIPEAFF. The CDR3 nucleotides read TGCGCCAGCAGCATATCGCCAGACATTCCTGAAGCTTTCTTT. Full variable domain (remainder filled in from reference TRBV5-1 and TRBJ1-1): KAGVTQTPRYLIKTRGQQVTLSCSPISGHRSVSWYQQTPGQGLQFLFEYFSETQRNKGNFPGRFSGRQFSNSRSEMNVSTLELGDSALYLCASSISPDIPEAFFGQGTRLTVV.

The chain links TRBV7-2 to TRBJ2-1; 7 nucleotides match TRBD2. The germline V gene encodes CDR1 SGHTA and CDR2 FQGNSA. The CDR3 extends over 14 amino acids. The V segment lost 7 bases and the J segment 8 bases; nucleotides outside the gene matches: 11. The CDR3 region is CASTERGDWYEQFF. The DNA of the CDR3 is TGTGCCAGCACCGAGCGGGGCGATTGGTATGAGCAGTTCTTC.